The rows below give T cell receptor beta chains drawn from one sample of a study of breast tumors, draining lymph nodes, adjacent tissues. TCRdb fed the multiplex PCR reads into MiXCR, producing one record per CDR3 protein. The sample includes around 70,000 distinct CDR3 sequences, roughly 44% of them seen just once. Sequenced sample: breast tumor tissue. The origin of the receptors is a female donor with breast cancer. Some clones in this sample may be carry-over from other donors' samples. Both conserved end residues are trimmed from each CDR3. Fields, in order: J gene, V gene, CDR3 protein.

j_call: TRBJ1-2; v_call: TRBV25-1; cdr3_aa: ASSARDRVGNGYT
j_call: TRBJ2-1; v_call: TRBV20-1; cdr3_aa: STRLEGGRNSEQF
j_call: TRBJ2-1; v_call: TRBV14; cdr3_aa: ASSQLAGGPYNEQF
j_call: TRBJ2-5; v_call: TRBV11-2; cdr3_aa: ASSLGGLEAQY
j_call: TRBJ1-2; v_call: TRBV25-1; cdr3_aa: ASSAPLRAYGYT
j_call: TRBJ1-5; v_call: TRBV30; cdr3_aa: AWANGGSNQPQH
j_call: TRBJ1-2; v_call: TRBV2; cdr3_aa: ASSEFGTGDGYT
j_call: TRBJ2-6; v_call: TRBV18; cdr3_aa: ASSLERTSAGANVLT
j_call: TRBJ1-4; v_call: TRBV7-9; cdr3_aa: ASSFIQGVDEKLF
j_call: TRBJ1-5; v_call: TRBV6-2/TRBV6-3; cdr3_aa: ASSSSTGVDQPQH
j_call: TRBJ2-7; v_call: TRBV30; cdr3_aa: AWNWGGGEQY
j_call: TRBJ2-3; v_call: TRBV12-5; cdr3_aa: ASGLVPRGEYASTNTQY
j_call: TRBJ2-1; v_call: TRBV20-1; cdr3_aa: SARLLAGSGADTQF
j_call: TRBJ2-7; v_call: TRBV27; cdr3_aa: ASSLGPGGVYEQY
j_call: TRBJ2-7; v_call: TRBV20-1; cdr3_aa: SADPQSVKGIYEQY
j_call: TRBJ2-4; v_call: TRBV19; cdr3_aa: ASSVTPGGAGKNIQY
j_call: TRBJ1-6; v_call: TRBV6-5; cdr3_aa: ASSFGQAPDNSPLH
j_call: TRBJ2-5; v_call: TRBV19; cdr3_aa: ASGRRGETQY
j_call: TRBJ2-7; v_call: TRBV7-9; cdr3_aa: ASTNRTGPQREQY
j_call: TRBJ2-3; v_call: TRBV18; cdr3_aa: ASSPGRSTDTQY
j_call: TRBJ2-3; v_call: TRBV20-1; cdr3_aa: SAPRGPNINTDTQY
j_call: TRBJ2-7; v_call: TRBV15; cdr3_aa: ATSNETRKFTIPGHEQY
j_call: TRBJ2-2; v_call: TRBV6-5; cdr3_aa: ASSYSHSNTGELF
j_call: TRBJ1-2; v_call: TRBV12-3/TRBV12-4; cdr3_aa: ASSFGQFNYT
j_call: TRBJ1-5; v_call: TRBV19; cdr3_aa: ASSFYLDRFVSFGYQPQH
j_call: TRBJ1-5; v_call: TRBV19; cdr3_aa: ASSTYRGNQPQH
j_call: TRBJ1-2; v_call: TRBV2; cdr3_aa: ASSQDREDGYT
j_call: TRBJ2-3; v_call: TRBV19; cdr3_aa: ATTREGLTDTQY
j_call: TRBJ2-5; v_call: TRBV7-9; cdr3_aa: ASIDRGNAGGGETQY